These 19 T cell receptor beta chains were all obtained from the same sample, sequenced in a study of blood T cell repertoires in COVID-19. TCRdb's copy holds only in-frame clones and misses some; the assay was immunoSEQ multiplex PCR. The sample yields 60,000 to 75,000 clones, roughly 80% seen once. Material for sequencing was peripheral blood. These receptors were taken from a woman in her 70s with acute or convalescent COVID-19.

The chain joins TRBV19 to TRBJ2-5, with 8 positions matching TRBD1. J gave up 4 bases and V 3 bases, and 7 bases lay outside the gene matches. Germline CDR1 LNHDA, CDR2 SQIVND (reference sequence). This CDR3 is 15 amino acids long. The CDR3 bases are TGTGCCAGTAGTATCCCCGGACAGGGTACAGAGACCCAGTACTTC. This sequence encodes CASSIPGQGTETQYF.

The chain uses TRBV6-5 and TRBJ1-5; no clear D gene. In germline, CDR1 is MNHEY, CDR2 SVGAGI. Trimming pared 8 bases from V and 9 bases from J, leaving 11 bases between. CDR3 length: 11 amino acids. Here the CDR3 DNA reads TGTGCCAGCGGCAAAATCATGCCCCAGCATTTT. Its protein is CASGKIMPQHF.

The rearrangement uses TRBV5-1 and TRBJ1-6; 7 bases are shared with TRBD1. Unmatched junction bases numbered 5, after V lost 1 base and J lost 10 bases. CDR3 length equals 14 residues. Per germline, CDR1 SGHRS and CDR2 YFSETQ. CDR3 in amino acids: CASSLWTGPSPLHF. The CDR3 DNA sequence: TGCGCCAGCAGCTTGTGGACAGGTCCCTCACCCCTCCACTTT.

The chain is built from TRBV7-3 and TRBJ2-3; D gene ambiguous. There are 13 residues in the CDR3. V was clipped by 0 bases and J by 6 bases, with 7 bases between them. CDR1 is SGHTA, CDR2 FQGTGA, per germline. Written as DNA, the CDR3 is TGTGCCAGCAGCTTAACTTACCGGGATACGCAGTATTTT. Encoded protein: CASSLTYRDTQYF. The variable domain in full, completed from reference TRBV7-3 and TRBJ2-3, reads GAGVSQTPSNKVTEKGKYVELRCDPISGHTALYWYRQSLGQGPEFLIYFQGTGAADDSGLPNDRFFAVRPEGSVSTLKIQRTERGDSAVYLCASSLTYRDTQYFGPGTRLTVL.

CDR3 bases: TGTGCCTGGAGTGTACTTTCCGAGCGCGATGAGCAGTTCTTC. Protein: CAWSVLSERDEQFF. J is TRBJ2-1 and V is TRBV30; D uncertain. This CDR3 contains 14 residues. Germline CDR1 GTSNPN, CDR2 SVGIG (reference sequence). Trimming took 0 bases from V and 8 from J, leaving 14 bases between them.

The rearrangement uses TRBV4-2 and TRBJ2-7, with 7 positions matching TRBD2. With V trimmed by 0 bases and J by 7 bases, 9 bases remained unmatched. The germline gives CDR1 LGHNA, CDR2 YNFKEQ. The CDR3 is made up of 15 amino acids. The CDR3 here is CASSQDSSGSREQYF. In nucleotides, the CDR3 is TGTGCCAGCAGCCAAGATTCTAGCGGCTCCCGAGAGCAGTACTTC.

The gene calls are TRBV5-1 and TRBJ1-5, with a possible D match to TRBD1 (6 bases). Germline assignment: CDR1 SGHRS and CDR2 YFSETQ. V lost 0 bases and J lost 4, with 11 bases in between. The CDR3 is 15 residues long. The CDR3 DNA follows: TGCGCCAGCAGCTTGGGGGGTACAGGGAATCAGCCCCAGCATTTT. Residues: CASSLGGTGNQPQHF.

This clone was picked up a small number of times. The genes are TRBV6-1 and TRBJ1-5, with no clear D. Per germline, CDR1 MNHNS and CDR2 SASEGT. With 0 bases removed from V and 5 bases from J, the gap between germline ends came to 17 bases. This CDR3 is 17 amino acids long. CDR3 DNA sequence: TGTGCCAGCAGTGAAGCGCGGGGAGGCAGTAGTCATCAGCCCCAGCATTTT. Amino acid sequence: CASSEARGGSSHQPQHF.

The chain recombines TRBV15 with TRBJ1-5, with a possible D match to TRBD1 (6 bases). The CDR3 totals 16 residues. Germline CDR1 reads LNHNV; CDR2 reads YYDKDF (reference sequence). Trimming removed 0 bases from V and 2 bases from J, with 11 bases in between. The CDR3 here is CATSREDSRGNQPQHF. CDR3 nucleotide sequence: TGTGCCACCAGCAGAGAGGACAGTCGGGGCAATCAGCCCCAGCATTTT.

The chain couples TRBV9 to TRBJ1-2; no clear D gene. Germline V gives CDR1 SGDLS, CDR2 YYNGEE. V was clipped by 0 bases and J by 6 bases, with 15 bases between them. The CDR3 has 15 residues. The CDR3 protein is CASSVASYPLDGYTF. CDR3 coding DNA: TGTGCCAGCAGCGTAGCAAGCTACCCCCTTGATGGCTACACCTTC.

The DNA for the CDR3 is TGTGCCACCAGGATACCTATGAACACTGAAGCTTTCTTT. Amino acid sequence: CATRIPMNTEAFF. V and J are TRBV11-3 and TRBJ1-1; D unclear. Trimming shortened V by 10 bases and J by 0 bases, and 12 bases separated the two germline ends. Germline-derived CDR1 and CDR2 are SGHNT and YENEEA. The CDR3 is 13 residues long.

The genes are TRBV11-1 and TRBJ2-5, with 10 positions matching TRBD1. From germline, CDR1 is SGHAT and CDR2 FQDESV (reference sequence). The length of the CDR3 is 15 residues. Trimming took 5 bases from V and 5 from J; bases not matched to a gene: 8. The CDR3 nucleotides read TGTGCCAGCAGCCCAGGGACAGGGGCAGGGGAGACCCAGTACTTC. Its translation: CASSPGTGAGETQYF.

This sequence joins TRBV30 and TRBJ2-1; the match to TRBD2 covers 10 bases. Germline loops: CDR1 GTSNPN, CDR2 SVGIG (reference sequence). Trimming cost V 2 bases and J 5 bases; bases outside gene matches: 3. CDR3 size: 14 residues. The CDR3 nucleotides are TGTGCCTGGAGTAGTCTAGCGGGGGACAATGAGCAGTTCTTC. It specifies CAWSSLAGDNEQFF. The variable domain in full, completed from reference TRBV30 and TRBJ2-1, reads SQTIHQWPATLVQPVGSPLSLECTVEGTSNPNLYWYRQAAGRGLQLLFYSVGIGQISSEVPQNLSASRPQDRQFILSSKKLLLSDSGFYLCAWSSLAGDNEQFFGPGTRLTVL.

The rearrangement joins TRBV9 to TRBJ1-4; D perhaps matches TRBD1 (6 bases). Germline V CDR1 and CDR2: SGDLS, YYNGEE. The length of the CDR3 is 12 residues. Trimming left V 6 bases short and J 7 bases short, with 10 bases between. CDR3 loop: CASKQGTEKLFF. DNA for the CDR3: TGTGCCAGCAAGCAGGGGACTGAAAAACTGTTTTTT.

The chain links TRBV27 to TRBJ2-5; tentatively, D is TRBD1 (6 bases). The length of the CDR3 is 13 residues. Trimming cost V 8 bases and J 3 bases, with 13 bases left between them. Germline loops: CDR1 MNHEY, CDR2 SMNVEV (reference sequence). In nucleotides, the CDR3 is TGTGCCAGCCACAGTTGGGACAAAGAGACCCAGTACTTC. Encoded protein: CASHSWDKETQYF.

V gene TRBV28 combines with J gene TRBJ2-1; perhaps TRBD1 as D (5 bases). CDR3 size: 14 residues. V dropped 3 bases and J dropped 9 bases, with 15 bases sitting between them. Germline assignment: CDR1 MDHEN and CDR2 SYDVKM. The CDR3 region is CASSFIREFGEQFF. CDR3 DNA sequence: TGTGCCAGCAGTTTTATCAGGGAATTCGGTGAGCAGTTCTTC.

This sequence joins TRBV3-1 (or the pseudogene TRBV3-2) and TRBJ2-7; the match to TRBD1 covers 7 bases. This CDR3 is built from 14 residues. J gave up 4 bases and V 4 bases, and 7 bases lay outside the gene matches. CDR1 LGHDT and CDR2 YNNKEL come from the germline V gene (reference sequence). CDR3 nucleotides: TGTGCCAGCAGCCTCATGACAGGGCAGTACGAGCAGTACTTC. Amino acids: CASSLMTGQYEQYF.

The chain is built from TRBV14 and TRBJ2-7, with D maybe TRBD1 (6 bases). CDR1 and CDR2 from the germline V gene are SGHDN and FVKESK. With 5 bases removed from V and 2 bases from J, the gap between germline ends came to 13 bases. CDR3 length: 14 residues. The CDR3: CASSGRQAAYEQYF. For the CDR3, the DNA is TGTGCCAGCAGCGGTCGACAGGCCGCCTACGAGCAGTACTTC.

In this sample, this clone turned up once. The rearrangement joins TRBV7-9 to TRBJ2-5; 9 bases are shared with TRBD2. Germline V gene data show CDR1 as SEHNR and CDR2 as FQNEAQ (reference sequence). The junction had 8 bases not matched to a gene; V was cut back by 5 bases and J by 4 bases. This CDR3 region has 15 residues. CDR3 region: CASSPEGRGGETQYF. The CDR3 DNA sequence: TGTGCCAGCAGCCCCGAGGGGCGGGGGGGAGAGACCCAGTACTTC.